This TCR beta chain is from a study of blood T cell repertoires in COVID-19. The wider study: T cells, B-cell-depleted T cells, or PBMCs provided the cDNA or gDNA that served as material.

The length of the CDR3 is 12 residues. V dropped 4 bases and J dropped 2 bases, with 4 bases sitting between them. The table lists this clone with a count of one. Per the authors' pipeline: Using reference gene primer amplification, nucleated cell counts were estimated. Data came from immunoSEQ multiplex PCR; TCRdb stores just in-frame clones and leaves some out. V, J and clone size were drawn from that table, and D and trimming were deduced from the DNA. The sample records under 300,000 clones, approximately 90% being singletons. The source material was PBMCs or T cells enriched from blood (not recorded which). The chain recombines TRBV12-3 or TRBV12-4 with TRBJ2-3, with D unresolved. The clonotype was recovered from a woman in her forties with acute COVID-19. The CDR3 here is CASSYNTDTQYF. CDR3 nucleotide sequence: TGTGCCAGCAGTTATAACACAGATACGCAGTATTTT.